These 8 T cell receptor beta chains were all obtained from the same sample, sequenced in a study of T cells after posttransplantation cyclophosphamide. Only in-frame clones appear in the TCRdb table, and some are missing; sequencing was by immunoSEQ multiplex PCR. The sample shows 3,500 to 5,500 clones, around 79% of them seen only once. Controls had myeloablative marrow grafts with methotrexate and calcineurin inhibitor, sampled at 1 year. The sequences come from PBMCs, collected after an allogeneic stem cell transplant with a calcineurin inhibitor and methotrexate. These receptor sequences come from a male patient aged 35-50 years who received an allogeneic stem cell transplant from an unrelated donor, was CMV-positive, and had chronic GVHD only. Some T cells may be provided by the graft donor.

This clone has a single count. The rearrangement joins TRBV20-1 to TRBJ2-5; the D is unclear. The germline V gene encodes CDR1 DFQATT and CDR2 SNEGSKA (reference sequence). V lost 3 bases to trimming and J lost 5 bases, with 7 bases between them. The CDR3 extends over 11 amino acids. In DNA form, the CDR3 reads TGCAGTGCTAGGCCCCAGGAGACCCAGTACTTC. Translation: CSARPQETQYF.

This chain links TRBV5-4 with TRBJ2-3; maybe TRBD2 (7 bases). This CDR3 has 16 residues. V lost 0 bases to trimming and J lost 0 bases, with 11 bases between them. CDR1 is SGHNT and CDR2 is YYREEE in the germline V gene (reference sequence). The DNA of the CDR3 is TGTGCCAGCAGCTTGGCTGGGGGGGCTAGCACAGATACGCAGTATTTT. This gives the protein CASSLAGGASTDTQYF.

The chain recombines TRBV5-4 with TRBJ2-5; a possible D gene is TRBD2 (6 bases). V shed 4 bases and J shed 5 bases, with 18 bases lying between them. CDR3 length: 15 residues. CDR1 SGHNT and CDR2 YYREEE come from the germline V gene (reference sequence). DNA for the CDR3: TGTGCCAGCAGCCGGACTTTAGCGGAGTGGGAGACCCAGTACTTC. It translates to CASSRTLAEWETQYF.

V usage is TRBV5-8 and J usage is TRBJ1-1; 7 bases map to TRBD1. V lost 4 bases and J lost 4; bases outside the gene matches: 10. Germline V CDR1 and CDR2: SGHTS, YDEGEE. The CDR3 runs to 15 residues. The CDR3 nucleotides read TGTGCCAGCAGCCAAAGCGACAGGGACCTCACTGAAGCTTTCTTT. As protein: CASSQSDRDLTEAFF.

The chain has TRBV19 and TRBJ1-5; 8 nucleotides line up with TRBD1. The CDR3 extends over 18 amino acids. Germline V gene sequence: CDR1 LNHDA, CDR2 SQIVND (reference sequence). With V trimmed by 3 bases and J by 6 bases, 16 bases remained unmatched. The CDR3 loop is CASSILAGQGAVIQPQHF. The CDR3 coding sequence is TGTGCCAGTAGTATCTTGGCCGGCCAGGGGGCGGTCATTCAGCCCCAGCATTTT.

This clone was observed a few times. The rearrangement uses TRBV19 and TRBJ1-1; possibly TRBD1 for D (6 bases). CDR3 size: 15 residues. Trimming cost V 6 bases and J 0 bases, with 14 bases left between them. In germline, CDR1 is LNHDA, CDR2 SQIVND (reference sequence). The CDR3 here is CASSPWGRLNTEAFF. In DNA form, the CDR3 reads TGTGCCAGTAGCCCCTGGGGGCGGCTGAACACTGAAGCTTTCTTT.

The chain joins TRBV9 to TRBJ2-1; D might be TRBD2 (6 bases). The CDR3 covers 15 residues. V shed 9 bases and J shed 7 bases, with 23 bases lying between them. In germline, CDR1 is SGDLS, CDR2 YYNGEE. The CDR3 here is CATSSLASDGNEQFF. The CDR3 DNA sequence: TGTGCCACATCATCCCTAGCGAGTGACGGGAATGAGCAGTTCTTC.

This clone was found once. The chain joins TRBV7-2 to TRBJ2-7; 9 bases align to TRBD1. The CDR3 extends over 15 amino acids. Unmatched junction bases numbered 9, after V lost 5 bases and J lost 4 bases. CDR1 and CDR2 (germline): SGHTA, FQGNSA. CDR3 sequence reads: CASSPSGTGLYEQYF. The CDR3 coding sequence is TGTGCCAGCAGCCCATCCGGGACAGGGTTGTACGAGCAGTACTTC. Full variable domain (missing parts from reference TRBV7-2 and TRBJ2-7): GAGVSQSPSNKVTEKGKDVELRCDPISGHTALYWYRQSLGQGLEFLIYFQGNSAPDKSGLPSDRFSAERTGGSVSTLTIQRTQQEDSAVYLCASSPSGTGLYEQYFGPGTRLTVT.